The 21 T cell receptor beta chains listed next were all sequenced from one sample in a study of blood T cell repertoires in COVID-19. Produced via immunoSEQ multiplex PCR; TCRdb's table is partial and in-frame only. The table has just over 90,000 clones, almost 90% seen once. Sequencing was performed on peripheral blood. The receptors were sampled from a human donor with active COVID-19. The donor label of this sample is uncertain.

V and J are TRBV6-1 and TRBJ1-3, with D possibly being TRBD1 (5 bases). In germline, CDR1 is MNHNS, CDR2 SASEGT. The length of the CDR3 is 16 residues. Trimming took 2 bases from V and 0 from J, leaving 11 bases between them. As DNA, the CDR3 is TGTGCCAGCAGTGAATTCGGGGGGAGCTCTGGAAACACCATATATTTT. Translation: CASSEFGGSSGNTIYF.

Only one count was recorded for this clone. The chain employs TRBV5-1 and TRBJ1-6; tentatively, D is TRBD1 (6 bases). CDR1 SGHRS and CDR2 YFSETQ come from the germline V gene. The CDR3 contains 14 residues. Trimming pared 4 bases from V and 12 bases from J, leaving 17 bases between. CDR3 in amino acids: CASSPGSVGGPLHF. CDR3 nucleotides: TGCGCCAGCAGCCCGGGGTCGGTAGGGGGACCCCTCCACTTT.

CDR3 coding DNA: TGCGCCAGCAGCCAGCGAATATCTAGCAATCAGCCCCAGCATTTT. As protein: CASSQRISSNQPQHF. The rearrangement joins TRBV4-1 to TRBJ1-5, with unresolved D. CDR1 and CDR2 from the germline V gene are MGHRA and YSYEKL. Trimming shortened V by 3 bases and J by 0 bases, and 9 bases separated the two germline ends. The CDR3 covers 15 residues.

This chain uses TRBV7-2 with TRBJ2-1, with D perhaps matching TRBD2 (5 bases). This CDR3 has 13 residues. In germline, CDR1 is SGHTA, CDR2 FQGNSA. Trimming took off 3 bases at V and 4 bases at J, with 7 bases between the two ends. Here the CDR3 reads CASSLTTYNEQFF. CDR3 nucleotide sequence: TGTGCCAGCAGCTTGACTACTTACAATGAGCAGTTCTTC.

V gene TRBV6-5 combines with J gene TRBJ1-1, with 12 bases lining up with TRBD1. The CDR3 length is 15 residues. V lost 6 bases, J lost 3 bases, and 5 bases stayed unmatched. Germline lookup yields CDR1 MNHEY and CDR2 SVGAGI. This chain's CDR3 is CASRGQGAGDTEAFF. For the CDR3, the DNA is TGTGCCAGCAGGGGACAGGGGGCAGGGGACACTGAAGCTTTCTTT.

The chain links TRBV6-6 to TRBJ1-2; 7 bases align to TRBD1. Trimming took 0 bases from V and 6 from J; bases not matched to a gene: 10. CDR1 MNHNY and CDR2 SVGAGI come from the germline V gene (reference sequence). This CDR3 spans 16 amino acids. CDR3: CASSYSSQGQSHGYTF. In DNA, the CDR3 is TGTGCCAGCAGTTACTCCTCACAGGGACAGTCCCATGGCTACACCTTC.

This rearrangement joins TRBV29-1 to TRBJ2-1; D is possibly TRBD2 (6 bases). The germline CDR1 and CDR2 sequences are SQVTM and ANQGSEA. Trimming took off 4 bases at V and 0 bases at J, with 13 bases between the two ends. The CDR3 runs 15 residues. CDR3 bases: TGCAGCGTTGCGGAGGGTTTCGCCTCCTACAATGAGCAGTTCTTC. Its translation is CSVAEGFASYNEQFF.

The chain links TRBV7-2 to TRBJ2-1, with TRBD2 identical over 9 bases. V was pared by 5 bases and J by 7 bases, with 9 bases of the junction left unmatched. CDR1 and CDR2 from the germline V gene are SGHTA and FQGNSA. The CDR3 loop spans 15 amino acids. The CDR3 sequence is CASSGGGAPGNEQFF. In DNA form, the CDR3 reads TGTGCCAGCAGCGGCGGGGGGGCCCCGGGTAATGAGCAGTTCTTC.

The chain is built from TRBV19 and TRBJ1-4; 7 nucleotides align to TRBD1. After removal of 1 base from V and 4 bases from J, the junction contained 0 bases not matched to a gene. This CDR3 comprises 14 residues. From germline, CDR1 is LNHDA and CDR2 SQIVND (reference sequence). The CDR3 DNA reads as TGTGCCAGTAGTATAGGGGACAGTAATGAAAAACTGTTTTTT. Amino acid sequence: CASSIGDSNEKLFF.

This clone was recorded only once. This rearrangement joins TRBV7-6 to TRBJ1-6; the D is unclear. V was trimmed by 4 bases and J by 10 bases, leaving 17 bases between them. CDR3 length: 15 amino acids. Germline CDR1 is SGHVS and CDR2 is FNYEAQ. The CDR3 DNA sequence: TGTGCCAGCAGCTCAGCGGGAGGCCTCAACTCACCCCTCCACTTT. Translating it yields CASSSAGGLNSPLHF.

This chain joins TRBV27 and TRBJ1-1; D possibly corresponds to TRBD1 (5 bases). The CDR3 covers 13 residues. Per germline, CDR1 MNHEY and CDR2 SMNVEV (reference sequence). The V and J ends lost 3 bases and 1 base respectively, with 6 bases between them. The CDR3 loop reads CASSLQGNTEAFF. CDR3 coding DNA: TGTGCCAGCAGTTTGCAGGGGAACACTGAAGCTTTCTTT.

This clone showed up just once. The J gene is TRBJ1-1, the V gene TRBV19, with 9 bases aligning to TRBD1. Per the germline V gene, CDR1 is LNHDA and CDR2 is SQIVND (reference sequence). V lost 6 bases, J lost 5 bases, and 7 bases stayed unmatched. The CDR3 is made up of 14 amino acids. The CDR3 spells CASRGQGLLTEAFF. The CDR3 nucleotides read TGTGCCAGTAGAGGACAGGGGTTGCTAACTGAAGCTTTCTTT.

Only one count was recorded for this clone. The chain joins TRBV3-1 (or the pseudogene TRBV3-2) to TRBJ2-3, with 9 bases aligning to TRBD2. The V gene end was trimmed by 4 bases and the J gene end by 2 bases; junction bases not matched to a gene: 10. This CDR3 is built from 17 residues. Germline V gives CDR1 LGHDT, CDR2 YNNKEL (reference sequence). Here the CDR3 reads CASSPGGSGGFTDTQYF. The DNA for the CDR3 is TGTGCCAGCAGCCCCGGTGGCAGCGGGGGGTTCACAGATACGCAGTATTTT.

In this sample, this clone turned up once. The chain carries TRBV18 and TRBJ2-7; 9 bases fit TRBD1. Germline V gives CDR1 KGHSH, CDR2 LQKENI. The CDR3 has 15 residues. The V segment lost 2 bases and the J segment 5 bases; nucleotides outside the gene matches: 7. For the CDR3, the DNA is TGTGCCAGCTCACCAATCTTGGGACAGGGCGACGAGCAGTACTTC. Translated, it gives CASSPILGQGDEQYF. Looking up the rest from reference TRBV18 and TRBJ2-7 gives the full variable domain: NAGVMQNPRHLVRRRGQEARLRCSPMKGHSHVYWYRQLPEEGLKFMVYLQKENIIDESGMPKERFSAEFPKEGPSILRIQQVVRGDSAAYFCASSPILGQGDEQYFGPGTRLTVT.

The rearrangement uses TRBV27 and TRBJ2-1, with a tentative D call TRBD1 (6 bases). The CDR3 is made up of 15 amino acids. Trimming removed 7 bases from V and 0 bases from J, with 13 bases in between. Germline assignment: CDR1 MNHEY and CDR2 SMNVEV (reference sequence). In nucleotides, the CDR3 is TGTGCCAGCACTAACAGGGAGAGCTCCTACAATGAGCAGTTCTTC. Translation gives CASTNRESSYNEQFF.

The chain joins TRBV5-1 to TRBJ2-5; TRBD1 agrees at 10 bases. J gave up 5 bases and V 0 bases, and 4 bases lay outside the gene matches. The CDR3 covers 15 residues. Per germline, CDR1 SGHRS and CDR2 YFSETQ. CDR3 residues: CASSLGDRGRETQYF. DNA for the CDR3: TGCGCCAGCAGCTTGGGGGACAGGGGAAGGGAGACCCAGTACTTC.

This chain uses TRBV7-2 with TRBJ2-7; 10 bases are shared with TRBD1. From germline, CDR1 is SGHTA and CDR2 FQGNSA. This CDR3 contains 15 residues. V was pared by 4 bases and J by 0 bases, with 3 bases of the junction left unmatched. CDR3 in amino acids: CASSWGQGSSYEQYF. Written as DNA, the CDR3 is TGTGCCAGCAGCTGGGGACAGGGGAGCTCCTACGAGCAGTACTTC.

Only one count was recorded for this clone. The rearrangement links TRBV4-2 to TRBJ2-7, with 7 bases matching TRBD1. The CDR3 runs to 16 residues. The V segment lost 0 bases and the J segment 5 bases; nucleotides outside the gene matches: 10. Germline CDR1 reads LGHNA; CDR2 reads YNFKEQ. The CDR3 spells CASSQDINRGSNEQYF. The DNA for the CDR3 is TGTGCCAGCAGCCAAGATATTAACAGGGGTTCGAACGAGCAGTACTTC.

The V gene is TRBV7-9, the J gene TRBJ2-3; possibly TRBD2 for D (6 bases). The CDR3 runs to 14 residues. V dropped 4 bases and J dropped 6 bases, with 14 bases sitting between them. Germline CDR1 reads SEHNR; CDR2 reads FQNEAQ (reference sequence). This CDR3 reads CASSWRELEDTQYF. The CDR3 nucleotides are TGTGCCAGCAGCTGGAGGGAGTTGGAGGATACGCAGTATTTT.

This chain joins TRBV7-2 and TRBJ2-3; 9 nucleotides align to TRBD1. The CDR3 covers 17 residues. The J segment lost 0 bases and the V segment lost 2 bases, leaving 6 bases of the junction unmatched. Germline values: CDR1 SGHTA, CDR2 FQGNSA. DNA of the CDR3: TGTGCCAGCAGCTTAACCGGGACAGGGAGTAGCACAGATACGCAGTATTTT. Translating gives CASSLTGTGSSTDTQYF.

The chain links TRBV13 to TRBJ1-2; D is ambiguous. Germline-derived CDR1 and CDR2 are PRHDT and FYEKMQ (reference sequence). The CDR3 loop spans 13 amino acids. Between the trimmed V and J ends, which lost 1 base and 6 bases, there was a span of 9 bases. The CDR3 DNA sequence: TGTGCCAGCAGCTTAGAGCGGGGTCATGGCTACACCTTC. Residues: CASSLERGHGYTF.